The rows below give T cell receptor beta chains drawn from one sample of a study of blood T cell repertoires in COVID-19. This table comes from immunoSEQ multiplex PCR, and its TCRdb copy is limited to in-frame clones, with some not included. Altogether about 100,000 clones are present, about 86% being singletons, with the ten largest covering roughly 2.6%. Sequencing used PBMCs or T cells enriched from blood (not recorded which). The receptors shown here come from a woman aged 50 to 60 who had recovered from COVID-19. The CDR3 runs from the conserved cysteine through the conserved F or W. The D gene is left open where the match is weak. Clone size is stated in some rows and not others, as once, few, many or a class when expanded.

D gene: NA; clone size: NA; V gene: TRBV2; J gene: TRBJ2-4; CDR3 DNA: TGTGCCAGCAGTGTCCAGGGGAACATTCAGTACTTC; CDR3 protein: CASSVQGNIQYF
D gene: NA; clone size: few; V gene: TRBV12-3/TRBV12-4; J gene: TRBJ1-1; CDR3 DNA: TGTGCCAGCAGTTTTTCGGCTGAAGCTTTCTTT; CDR3 protein: CASSFSAEAFF
D gene: NA; clone size: NA; V gene: TRBV20-1; J gene: TRBJ2-5; CDR3 DNA: TGCAGTGCTAGTTCAGGGTTGGAGACCCAGTACTTC; CDR3 protein: CSASSGLETQYF
D gene: NA; clone size: NA; V gene: TRBV9; J gene: TRBJ2-3; CDR3 DNA: TGTGCCAGCAGCGTAGTGGAAGGCGGGTTTGGTGATACGCAGTATTTT; CDR3 protein: CASSVVEGGFGDTQYF
D gene: TRBD2; clone size: NA; V gene: TRBV5-1; J gene: TRBJ2-5; CDR3 DNA: TGCGCCAGCAGCTCTAGCGGGGGGACCCAAGAGACCCAGTACTTC; CDR3 protein: CASSSSGGTQETQYF
D gene: TRBD2; clone size: NA; V gene: TRBV3-1/TRBV3-2; J gene: TRBJ2-5; CDR3 DNA: TGTGCCAGCAGCCCGCGGGGGGGGTGGGAGACCCAGTACTTC; CDR3 protein: CASSPRGGWETQYF
D gene: TRBD2; clone size: NA; V gene: TRBV3-1/TRBV3-2; J gene: TRBJ2-1; CDR3 DNA: TGTGCCAGCACCCCAAGGGGGACTAGCGGGGGTAATGAGCAGTTCTTC; CDR3 protein: CASTPRGTSGGNEQFF
D gene: TRBD2; clone size: once; V gene: TRBV29-1; J gene: TRBJ2-3; CDR3 DNA: TGCAGCGTCGCCCGGCGGGGGTCGGTCACAGATACGCAGTATTTT; CDR3 protein: CSVARRGSVTDTQYF
D gene: TRBD1; clone size: NA; V gene: TRBV5-4; J gene: TRBJ2-1; CDR3 DNA: TGTGCCAGCAGCAGTCAGCAGGGGGCCTACAATGAGCAGTTCTTC; CDR3 protein: CASSSQQGAYNEQFF
D gene: TRBD1; clone size: NA; V gene: TRBV29-1; J gene: TRBJ2-3; CDR3 DNA: TGCAGCGTTGAACGGACAGGGGGAGGAGGTACGCAGTATTTT; CDR3 protein: CSVERTGGGGTQYF
D gene: TRBD2; clone size: NA; V gene: TRBV11-2; J gene: TRBJ2-3; CDR3 DNA: TGTGCCAGCAGCTTCCGAGGACTAGCGGGATTGGCAGATACGCAGTATTTT; CDR3 protein: CASSFRGLAGLADTQYF
D gene: NA; clone size: NA; V gene: TRBV28; J gene: TRBJ2-5; CDR3 DNA: TGTGCCAGCAGTCTAGGGGGAGTGCAAGAGACCCAGTACTTC; CDR3 protein: CASSLGGVQETQYF
D gene: TRBD1; clone size: NA; V gene: TRBV10-3; J gene: TRBJ2-1; CDR3 DNA: TGTGCCATCAGTAGAGACGACAGGGGGCGGGGAAATGAGCAGTTCTTC; CDR3 protein: CAISRDDRGRGNEQFF
D gene: TRBD1; clone size: NA; V gene: TRBV2; J gene: TRBJ1-6; CDR3 DNA: TGTGCCAGCACTGACAGGGGTTGGAGAAATTCACCCCTCCACTTT; CDR3 protein: CASTDRGWRNSPLHF
D gene: TRBD1; clone size: once; V gene: TRBV4-1; J gene: TRBJ1-2; CDR3 DNA: TGCGCCAGCAGGTCTCCAGGGGGTGGCTACACCTTC; CDR3 protein: CASRSPGGGYTF
D gene: NA; clone size: NA; V gene: TRBV7-3; J gene: TRBJ2-2; CDR3 DNA: TGTGCCAGCAGCCCCCCTAAAGGGGCGAGCCCCGGGGAGCTGTTTTTT; CDR3 protein: CASSPPKGASPGELFF
D gene: NA; clone size: NA; V gene: TRBV19; J gene: TRBJ1-4; CDR3 DNA: TGTGCCAGTAGTAACCCTGGGGGCGGAGAAAAACTGTTTTTT; CDR3 protein: CASSNPGGGEKLFF
D gene: TRBD1; clone size: NA; V gene: TRBV5-1; J gene: TRBJ2-5; CDR3 DNA: TGCGCCAGCAGCGGACAGGGTCTAGAGACCCAGTACTTC; CDR3 protein: CASSGQGLETQYF
D gene: NA; clone size: NA; V gene: TRBV19; J gene: TRBJ1-3; CDR3 DNA: TGTGCCAGTAGTATAGGATCGGCGCTAGGCGGAAACACCATATATTTT; CDR3 protein: CASSIGSALGGNTIYF
D gene: TRBD1; clone size: NA; V gene: TRBV29-1; J gene: TRBJ2-7; CDR3 DNA: TGCAGCGCAACGGGACAGGGATACGAGCAGTACTTC; CDR3 protein: CSATGQGYEQYF
D gene: TRBD1; clone size: NA; V gene: TRBV6-1; J gene: TRBJ1-4; CDR3 DNA: TGTGCCAGCAGTCCAGGACAGGGTGGTGAAAAACTGTTTTTT; CDR3 protein: CASSPGQGGEKLFF
D gene: NA; clone size: NA; V gene: TRBV3-1/TRBV3-2; J gene: TRBJ1-2; CDR3 DNA: TGTGCCAGCAGCCAAATTGGCCGCGGCTACACCTTC; CDR3 protein: CASSQIGRGYTF
D gene: TRBD2; clone size: NA; V gene: TRBV27; J gene: TRBJ2-7; CDR3 DNA: TGTGCCAGCAGAATGACTAGCGGGTCCCGCTCCTACGAGCAGTACTTC; CDR3 protein: CASRMTSGSRSYEQYF
D gene: NA; clone size: once; V gene: TRBV30; J gene: TRBJ2-5; CDR3 DNA: TGTGCCTGGAGTGTGACACAAGAGACCCAGTACTTC; CDR3 protein: CAWSVTQETQYF
D gene: NA; clone size: NA; V gene: TRBV3-1/TRBV3-2; J gene: TRBJ1-1; CDR3 DNA: TGTGCCAGCAGCCCGACCGGGACAAGGAACACTGAAGCTTTCTTT; CDR3 protein: CASSPTGTRNTEAFF
D gene: TRBD1; clone size: NA; V gene: TRBV27; J gene: TRBJ1-4; CDR3 DNA: TGTGCCAGCAGAAGACAGGGAGGCGGTGAAAAACTGTTTTTT; CDR3 protein: CASRRQGGGEKLFF
D gene: NA; clone size: NA; V gene: TRBV7-3; J gene: TRBJ2-1; CDR3 DNA: TGTGCCAGCAGCCCCTACTTGAGCTCCTACAATGAGCAGTTCTTC; CDR3 protein: CASSPYLSSYNEQFF
D gene: NA; clone size: NA; V gene: TRBV24-1; J gene: TRBJ1-5; CDR3 DNA: TGTGCCACGGCACCGGGAGTCAGCAATCAGCCCCAGCATTTT; CDR3 protein: CATAPGVSNQPQHF
D gene: NA; clone size: NA; V gene: TRBV28; J gene: TRBJ2-1; CDR3 DNA: TGTGCCAGCAGTAAAGGACTTAACCGTGGGCAGTTCTTC; CDR3 protein: CASSKGLNRGQFF
D gene: TRBD1; clone size: NA; V gene: TRBV28; J gene: TRBJ2-7; CDR3 DNA: TGTGCCAGCTATACAGGGGTCCCCTCCTACGAGCAGTACTTC; CDR3 protein: CASYTGVPSYEQYF
D gene: NA; clone size: NA; V gene: TRBV6-5; J gene: TRBJ2-7; CDR3 DNA: TGTGCCAGCATCGTTGAGGGGGACGAGCAGTACTTC; CDR3 protein: CASIVEGDEQYF
D gene: NA; clone size: NA; V gene: TRBV28; J gene: TRBJ1-2; CDR3 DNA: TGTGCCAGCAGTGTCGGGGCGGGAAGGTATGGCTACACCTTC; CDR3 protein: CASSVGAGRYGYTF
D gene: NA; clone size: NA; V gene: TRBV2; J gene: TRBJ2-1; CDR3 DNA: TGTGCCAGCCGTGACCAAGGGGATGAGCAGTTCTTC; CDR3 protein: CASRDQGDEQFF
D gene: NA; clone size: NA; V gene: TRBV4-1; J gene: TRBJ2-1; CDR3 DNA: TGCGCCAGCAGCGGCAGCGATGAGCAGTTCTTC; CDR3 protein: CASSGSDEQFF
D gene: NA; clone size: NA; V gene: TRBV28; J gene: TRBJ1-1; CDR3 DNA: TGTGCCAGCAGCATGAACACTGAAGCTTTCTTT; CDR3 protein: CASSMNTEAFF
D gene: TRBD1; clone size: NA; V gene: TRBV5-1; J gene: TRBJ1-4; CDR3 DNA: TGCGCCAGCAGCTTGACACAGGGGGCGGGGGAAAAACTGTTTTTT; CDR3 protein: CASSLTQGAGEKLFF
D gene: TRBD1; clone size: NA; V gene: TRBV7-2; J gene: TRBJ1-4; CDR3 DNA: TGTGCCAGCAGCCCCGACAGGGTCGGTGAAAAACTGTTTTTT; CDR3 protein: CASSPDRVGEKLFF
D gene: NA; clone size: NA; V gene: TRBV12-3/TRBV12-4; J gene: TRBJ1-2; CDR3 DNA: TGTGCCAGCGAAGGGGGGAGGGCAGGCTACACCTTC; CDR3 protein: CASEGGRAGYTF
D gene: NA; clone size: NA; V gene: TRBV3-1/TRBV3-2; J gene: TRBJ2-5; CDR3 DNA: TGTGCCAGCAGCCAAGGGGGCTCAGGACGGACCCAGTACTTC; CDR3 protein: CASSQGGSGRTQYF
D gene: NA; clone size: NA; V gene: TRBV28; J gene: TRBJ1-4; CDR3 DNA: TGTGCCAGCAGAACGTACAGCCTGAGGGAAGATGAAAAACTGTTTTTT; CDR3 protein: CASRTYSLREDEKLFF
D gene: NA; clone size: NA; V gene: TRBV15; J gene: TRBJ2-3; CDR3 DNA: TGTGCCACCAGCAGAGATGAATCAGGGGTAACAGATACGCAGTATTTT; CDR3 protein: CATSRDESGVTDTQYF
D gene: NA; clone size: once; V gene: TRBV5-1; J gene: TRBJ2-5; CDR3 DNA: TGCGCCAGCAGCTTGCTAGAGACCCAGTACTTC; CDR3 protein: CASSLLETQYF